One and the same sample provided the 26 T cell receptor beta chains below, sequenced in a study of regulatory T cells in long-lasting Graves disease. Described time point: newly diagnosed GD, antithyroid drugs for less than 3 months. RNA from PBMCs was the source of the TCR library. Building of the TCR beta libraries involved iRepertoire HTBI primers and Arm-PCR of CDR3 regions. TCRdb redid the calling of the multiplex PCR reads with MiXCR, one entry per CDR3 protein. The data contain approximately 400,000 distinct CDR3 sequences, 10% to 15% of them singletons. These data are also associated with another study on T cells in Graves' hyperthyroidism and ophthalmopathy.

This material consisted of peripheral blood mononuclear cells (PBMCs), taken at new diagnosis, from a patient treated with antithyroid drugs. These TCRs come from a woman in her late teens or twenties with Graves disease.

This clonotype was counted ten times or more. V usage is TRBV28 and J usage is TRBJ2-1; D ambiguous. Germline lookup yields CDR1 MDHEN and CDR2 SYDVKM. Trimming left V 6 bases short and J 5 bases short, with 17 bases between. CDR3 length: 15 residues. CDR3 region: CASRPTSLFHNEQFF. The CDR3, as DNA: TGTGCCAGCAGGCCAACGAGTTTGTTCCACAATGAGCAGTTCTTC. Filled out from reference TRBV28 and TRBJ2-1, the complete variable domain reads DVKVTQSSRYLVKRTGEKVFLECVQDMDHENMFWYRQDPGLGLRLIYFSYDVKMKEKGDIPEGYSVSREKKERFSLILESASTNQTSMYLCASRPTSLFHNEQFFGPGTRLTVL.

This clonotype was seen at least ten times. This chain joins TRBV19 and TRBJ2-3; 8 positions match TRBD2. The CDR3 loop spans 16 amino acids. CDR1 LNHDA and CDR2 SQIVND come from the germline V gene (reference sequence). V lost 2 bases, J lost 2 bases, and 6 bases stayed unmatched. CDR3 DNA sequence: TGTGCCAGTAGTATATTTCCAGCGGGGGCCACAGATACGCAGTATTTT. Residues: CASSIFPAGATDTQYF.

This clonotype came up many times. CDR3 protein: CASSQTGTRETQYF. The CDR3 DNA reads TGTGCCAGCAGCCAAACCGGGACAAGAGAGACCCAGTACTTC. This chain connects TRBV7-3 to TRBJ2-5, with D possibly matching TRBD1 (6 bases). Germline V gene sequence: CDR1 SGHTA, CDR2 FQGTGA. The CDR3 length is 14 residues. The ends were cut back, 5 bases at V and 4 bases at J, with 14 bases in the middle.

DNA for the CDR3: TGTGCCAGTAGTAAGTACCGGGACACTTACAATGAGCAGTTCTTC. This translates into CASSKYRDTYNEQFF. The rearrangement joins TRBV19 to TRBJ2-1, with a weak D call TRBD1 (6 bases). The V end lost 4 bases, the J end lost 4 bases, and 14 bases lay between the germline ends. Germline lookup yields CDR1 LNHDA and CDR2 SQIVND (reference sequence). The CDR3 sequence is 15 residues long.

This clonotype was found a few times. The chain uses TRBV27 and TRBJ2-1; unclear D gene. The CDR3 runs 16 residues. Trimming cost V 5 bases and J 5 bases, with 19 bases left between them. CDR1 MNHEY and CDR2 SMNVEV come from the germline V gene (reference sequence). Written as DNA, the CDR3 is TGTGCCAGCAGTCCCTGGTGGCCCTTGTCGGACAATGAGCAGTTCTTC. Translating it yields CASSPWWPLSDNEQFF.

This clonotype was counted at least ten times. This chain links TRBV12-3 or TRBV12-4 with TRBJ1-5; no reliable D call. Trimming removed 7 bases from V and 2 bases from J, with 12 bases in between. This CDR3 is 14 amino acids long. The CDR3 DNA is TGTGCCAGCACCCAAAACCAGGGCAATCAGCCCCAGCATTTT. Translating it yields CASTQNQGNQPQHF.

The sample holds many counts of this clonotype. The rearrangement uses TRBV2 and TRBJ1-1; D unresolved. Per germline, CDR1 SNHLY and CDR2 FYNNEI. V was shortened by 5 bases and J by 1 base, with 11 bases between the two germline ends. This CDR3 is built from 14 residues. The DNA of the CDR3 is TGTGCCAGCAGTTTTACCAGGACGAACACTGAAGCTTTCTTT. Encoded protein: CASSFTRTNTEAFF.

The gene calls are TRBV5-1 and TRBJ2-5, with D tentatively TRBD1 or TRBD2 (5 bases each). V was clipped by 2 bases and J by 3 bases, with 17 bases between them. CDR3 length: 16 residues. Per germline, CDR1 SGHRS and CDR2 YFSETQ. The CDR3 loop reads CASSLPPLGDEETQYF. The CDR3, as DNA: TGCGCCAGCAGCTTACCCCCCCTGGGGGACGAAGAGACCCAGTACTTC.

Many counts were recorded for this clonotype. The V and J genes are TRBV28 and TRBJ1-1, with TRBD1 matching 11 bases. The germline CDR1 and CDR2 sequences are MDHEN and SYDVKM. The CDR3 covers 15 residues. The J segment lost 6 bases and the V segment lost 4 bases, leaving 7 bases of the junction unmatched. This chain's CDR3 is CASSSPRDRGSEAFF. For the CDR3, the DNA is TGTGCCAGCAGTTCCCCCCGGGACAGGGGGTCTGAAGCTTTCTTT.

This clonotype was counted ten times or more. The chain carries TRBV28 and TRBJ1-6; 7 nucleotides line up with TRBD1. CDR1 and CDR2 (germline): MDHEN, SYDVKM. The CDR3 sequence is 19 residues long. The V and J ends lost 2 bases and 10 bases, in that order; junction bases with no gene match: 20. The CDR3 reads CASSLIVLTGRKFWSPLHF. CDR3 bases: TGTGCCAGCAGTTTAATCGTCTTGACAGGGAGAAAGTTTTGGTCACCCCTCCACTTT.

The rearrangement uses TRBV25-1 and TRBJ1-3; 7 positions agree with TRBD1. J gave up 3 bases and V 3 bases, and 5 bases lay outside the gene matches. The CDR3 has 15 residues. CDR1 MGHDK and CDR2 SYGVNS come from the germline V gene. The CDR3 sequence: CASSDKGAYGNTIYF. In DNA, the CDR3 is TGTGCCAGCAGTGATAAGGGGGCTTATGGAAACACCATATATTTT.

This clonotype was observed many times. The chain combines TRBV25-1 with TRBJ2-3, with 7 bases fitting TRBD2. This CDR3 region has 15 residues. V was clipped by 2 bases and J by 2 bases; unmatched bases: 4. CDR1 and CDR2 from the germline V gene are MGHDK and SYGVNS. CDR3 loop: CASSERGVLTDTQYF. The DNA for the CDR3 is TGTGCCAGCAGTGAACGGGGGGTCCTCACAGATACGCAGTATTTT.

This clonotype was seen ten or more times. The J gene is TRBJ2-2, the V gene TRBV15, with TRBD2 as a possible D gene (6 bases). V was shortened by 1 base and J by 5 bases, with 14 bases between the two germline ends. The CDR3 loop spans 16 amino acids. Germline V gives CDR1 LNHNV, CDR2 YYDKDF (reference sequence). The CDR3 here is CATSRGDFGGTGELFF. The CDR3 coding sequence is TGTGCCACCAGCAGAGGGGACTTCGGGGGTACCGGGGAGCTGTTTTTT.

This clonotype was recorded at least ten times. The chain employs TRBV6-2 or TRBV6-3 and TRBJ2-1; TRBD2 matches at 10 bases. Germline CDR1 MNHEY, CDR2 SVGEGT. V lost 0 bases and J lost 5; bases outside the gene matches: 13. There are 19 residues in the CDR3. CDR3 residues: CASSYSILAGALVNNEQFF. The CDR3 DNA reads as TGTGCCAGCAGTTACTCTATCCTAGCGGGAGCCCTCGTTAACAATGAGCAGTTCTTC.

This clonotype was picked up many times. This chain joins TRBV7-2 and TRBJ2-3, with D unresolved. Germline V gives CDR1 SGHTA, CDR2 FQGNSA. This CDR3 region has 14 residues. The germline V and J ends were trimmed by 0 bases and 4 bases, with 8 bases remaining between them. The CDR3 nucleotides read TGTGCCAGCAGCTTAGCTCGGGCAGCAGATACGCAGTATTTT. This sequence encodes CASSLARAADTQYF.

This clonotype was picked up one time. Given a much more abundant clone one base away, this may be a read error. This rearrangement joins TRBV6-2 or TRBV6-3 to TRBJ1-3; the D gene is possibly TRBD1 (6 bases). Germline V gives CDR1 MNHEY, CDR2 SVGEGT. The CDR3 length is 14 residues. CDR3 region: CASSIGGAGNTTYF. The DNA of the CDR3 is TGTGCCAGCAGTATCGGGGGCGCTGGAAACACCACATATTTT.

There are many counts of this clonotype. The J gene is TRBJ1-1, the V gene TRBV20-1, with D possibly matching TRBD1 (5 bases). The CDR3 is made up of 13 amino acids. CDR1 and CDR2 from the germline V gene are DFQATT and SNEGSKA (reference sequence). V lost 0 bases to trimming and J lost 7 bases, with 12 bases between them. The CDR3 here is CSARDWGKSEAFF. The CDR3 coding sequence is TGCAGTGCTAGAGATTGGGGGAAGAGTGAAGCTTTCTTT.

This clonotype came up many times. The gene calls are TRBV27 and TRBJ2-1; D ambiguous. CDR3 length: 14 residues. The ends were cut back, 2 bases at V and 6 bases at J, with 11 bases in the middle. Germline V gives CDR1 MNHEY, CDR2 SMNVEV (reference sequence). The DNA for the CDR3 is TGTGCCAGCAGTTTAATAGATTCGGGCAATGAGCAGTTCTTC. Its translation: CASSLIDSGNEQFF.

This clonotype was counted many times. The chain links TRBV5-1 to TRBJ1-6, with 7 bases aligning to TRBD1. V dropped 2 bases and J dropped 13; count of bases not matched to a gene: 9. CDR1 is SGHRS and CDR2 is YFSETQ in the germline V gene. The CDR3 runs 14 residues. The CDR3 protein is CASSFSRDSWPLHF. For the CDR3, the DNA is TGCGCCAGCAGCTTTAGTAGGGACAGTTGGCCCCTCCACTTT.

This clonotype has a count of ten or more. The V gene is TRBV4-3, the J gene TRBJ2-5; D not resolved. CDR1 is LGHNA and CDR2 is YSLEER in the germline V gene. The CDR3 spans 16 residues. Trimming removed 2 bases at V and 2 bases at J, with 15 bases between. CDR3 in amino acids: CASSQRWPGPQETQYF. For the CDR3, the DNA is TGCGCCAGCAGCCAAAGGTGGCCGGGCCCGCAAGAGACCCAGTACTTC.

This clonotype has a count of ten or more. The CDR3 loop reads CASSLGLAGSYEQYF. For the CDR3, the DNA is TGTGCCAGCAGTTTGGGACTAGCGGGATCCTACGAGCAGTACTTC. The chain joins TRBV27 to TRBJ2-7, with TRBD2 matching over 13 bases. The CDR3 extends over 15 amino acids. The ends lost 3 bases at V and 1 base at J; junction bases unmatched: 0. The germline V gene has CDR1 MNHEY and CDR2 SMNVEV (reference sequence).

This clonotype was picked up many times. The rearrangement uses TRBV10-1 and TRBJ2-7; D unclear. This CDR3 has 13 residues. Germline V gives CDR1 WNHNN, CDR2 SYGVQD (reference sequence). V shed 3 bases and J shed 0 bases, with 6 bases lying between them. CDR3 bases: TGCGCCAGCAGTGACGGTAACTCCTACGAGCAGTACTTC. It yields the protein CASSDGNSYEQYF.

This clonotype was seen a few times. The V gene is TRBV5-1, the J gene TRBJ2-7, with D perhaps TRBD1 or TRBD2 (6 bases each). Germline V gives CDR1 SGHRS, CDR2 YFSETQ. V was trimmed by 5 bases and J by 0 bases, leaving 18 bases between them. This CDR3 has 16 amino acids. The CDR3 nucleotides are TGCGCCAGCAGTGGGCGGGAAAAAGGGGGCTCCTACGAGCAGTACTTC. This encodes CASSGREKGGSYEQYF.

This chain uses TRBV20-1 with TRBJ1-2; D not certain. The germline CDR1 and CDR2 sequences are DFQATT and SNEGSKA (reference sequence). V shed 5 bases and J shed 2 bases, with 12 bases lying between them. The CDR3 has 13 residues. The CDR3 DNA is TGCAGTGCTCCCCAACCCAAAAACTATGGCTACACCTTC. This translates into CSAPQPKNYGYTF.

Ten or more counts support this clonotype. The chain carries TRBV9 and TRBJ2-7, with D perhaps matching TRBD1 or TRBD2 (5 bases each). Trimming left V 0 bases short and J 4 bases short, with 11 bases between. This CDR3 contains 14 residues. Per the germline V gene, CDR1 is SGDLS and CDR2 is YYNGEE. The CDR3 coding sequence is TGTGCCAGCAGCGTAGGAGGTGGGACGTACGAGCAGTACTTC. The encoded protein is CASSVGGGTYEQYF.

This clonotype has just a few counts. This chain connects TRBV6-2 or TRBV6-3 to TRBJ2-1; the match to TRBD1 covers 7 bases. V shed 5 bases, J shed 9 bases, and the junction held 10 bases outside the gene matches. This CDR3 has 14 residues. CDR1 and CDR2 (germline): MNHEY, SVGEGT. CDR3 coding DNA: TGTGCCAGCAGTGTCCGACAGGGCGCGGTTGAGCAGTTCTTC. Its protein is CASSVRQGAVEQFF.